This T cell receptor (beta chain) was sequenced during a study of T cells in Graves' hyperthyroidism and ophthalmopathy. Study in general: Specimen type is peripheral blood, collected at initial diagnosis prior to any treatment.

Germline assignment: CDR1 MNHEY and CDR2 SVGAGI. V lost 4 bases and J lost 1; bases outside the gene matches: 8. This CDR3 has 18 residues. It was RNA transcripts that yielded the amplified TCR beta CDR3 regions. The study used the HTBI primer set for a first-round RT-PCR of the TCR CDR3. From the multiplex PCR reads, TCRdb called clonotypes with MiXCR, one entry per CDR3 protein. The table includes over 700,000 distinct CDR3 sequences, 30% to 40% detected once. Among the patients, aged 18 to 65, hyperthyroidism was newly diagnosed and had lasted under 2 months. The study left out patients who had uncontrolled infection, other autoimmune disease, pregnancy or lactation.

The origin of this receptor is a woman aged 35 to 49 with Graves' hyperthyroidism. The rearrangement uses TRBV6-5 and TRBJ2-7; 15 nucleotides match TRBD2. The specimen sequenced was blood. The chain's CDR3 is CASSLHGTSGGLSYEQYF. The CDR3, as DNA: TGTGCCAGCAGTTTACACGGGACTAGCGGGGGGCTATCCTACGAGCAGTACTTC.